This TCR beta chain is drawn from a study of blood T cell repertoires in COVID-19. This table comes from immunoSEQ multiplex PCR, and its TCRdb copy is limited to in-frame clones, with some not included. The sample carries around 79,000 clones, roughly 80% recorded once. V gave up 6 bases and J gave up 1 base; unmatched junction bases: 0. The CDR3 loop spans 14 amino acids. Germline V gene lookup returns CDR1 ENHRY and CDR2 SYGVKD. Input material: peripheral blood. This chain joins TRBV10-3 and TRBJ2-2, with TRBD1 matching 9 bases. The receptor comes from a woman aged 55-70 years with acute or convalescent COVID-19. CDR3 amino acids: CAIRGQGNTGELFF. The CDR3 DNA sequence: TGTGCCATCAGGGGACAGGGGAACACCGGGGAGCTGTTTTTT.